This T cell receptor (beta chain) was profiled in a study of blood T cells in healthy people across ages. Through a sample-barcoded 5' primer and a J-beta primer mix, a second PCR was run for roughly 7 to 12 cycles. The template-switch adaptor, which had 12 random nucleotides, put a tag on each cDNA molecule. One entry per CDR3 protein results from TCRdb running MiXCR on the 5' RACE reads. The sample contains roughly 650,000 distinct CDR3 sequences, about 32% of which appear only once. In its sample, this clonotype was seen a few times. What it binds is not known. Study outcomes and limitations: Long-lived donors exceeded aged donors in naive CD4+ cells and diversity.

All donors came from Russia, were Caucasian and healthy, and spanned ages roughly 6 to 100. The total RNA that was extracted per sample amounted to at least 5.5 micrograms. The sequence derives from a woman of 80 years or more in good health. Material: blood.

As DNA, the CDR3 is TGCAGTGCCAGACCACGGACAGCCGGGAATTCACCCCTCCACTTT. As protein: CSARPRTAGNSPLHF. The chain uses TRBV20-1 and TRBJ1-6; D may be TRBD1 (6 bases). This CDR3 comprises 15 residues. Germline V CDR1 and CDR2: DFQATT, SNEGSKA (reference sequence). V was shortened by 6 bases and J by 7 bases, with 19 bases between the two germline ends.